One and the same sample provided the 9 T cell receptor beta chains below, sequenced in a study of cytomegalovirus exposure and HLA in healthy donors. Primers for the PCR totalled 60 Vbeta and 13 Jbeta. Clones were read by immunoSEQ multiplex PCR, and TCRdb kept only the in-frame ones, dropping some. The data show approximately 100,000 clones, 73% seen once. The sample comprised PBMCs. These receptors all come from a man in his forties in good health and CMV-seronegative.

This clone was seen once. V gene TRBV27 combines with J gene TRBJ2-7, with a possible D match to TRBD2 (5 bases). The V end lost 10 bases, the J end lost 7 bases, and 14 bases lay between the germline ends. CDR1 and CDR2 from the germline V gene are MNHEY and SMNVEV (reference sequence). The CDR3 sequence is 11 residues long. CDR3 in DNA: TGTGCCACCCTCTTGAGCGGAGAGCAGTACTTC. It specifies CATLLSGEQYF.

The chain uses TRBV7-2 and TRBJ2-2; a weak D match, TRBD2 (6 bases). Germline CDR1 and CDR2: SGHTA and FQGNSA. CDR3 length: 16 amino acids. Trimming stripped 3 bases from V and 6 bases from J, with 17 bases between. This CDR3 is CASSFMAGQGSGELFF. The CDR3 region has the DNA TGTGCCAGCAGCTTTATGGCGGGGCAAGGGTCCGGGGAGCTGTTTTTT.

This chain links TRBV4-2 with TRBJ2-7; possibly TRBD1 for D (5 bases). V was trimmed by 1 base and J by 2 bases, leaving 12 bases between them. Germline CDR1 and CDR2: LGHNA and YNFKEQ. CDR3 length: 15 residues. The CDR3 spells CASSQGGAEAYEQYF. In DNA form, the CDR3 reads TGTGCCAGCAGCCAAGGTGGGGCAGAAGCCTACGAGCAGTACTTC.

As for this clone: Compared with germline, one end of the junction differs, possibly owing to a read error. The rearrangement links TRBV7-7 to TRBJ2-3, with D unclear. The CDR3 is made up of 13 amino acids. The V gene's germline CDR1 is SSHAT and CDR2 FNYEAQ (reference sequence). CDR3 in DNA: TGTGCTAGCAGCCCCGACTTAGTAGATACGCAGTATTTT. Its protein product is CASSPDLVDTQYF.

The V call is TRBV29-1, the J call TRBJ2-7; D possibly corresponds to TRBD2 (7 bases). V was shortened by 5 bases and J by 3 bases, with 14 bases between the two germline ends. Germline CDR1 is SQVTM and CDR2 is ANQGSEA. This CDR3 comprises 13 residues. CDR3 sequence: CSVRRGGGYEQYF. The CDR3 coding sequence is TGCAGCGTTAGGAGAGGGGGGGGCTACGAGCAGTACTTC.

The CDR3 nucleotides read TGCGCCAGCAGCTCCGGGACAGGAAGCGAGACCCAGTACTTC. Protein product: CASSSGTGSETQYF. The chain is built from TRBV5-1 and TRBJ2-5, with 8 positions matching TRBD1. The germline V gene encodes CDR1 SGHRS and CDR2 YFSETQ. Unmatched junction bases numbered 6, after V lost 3 bases and J lost 5 bases. This CDR3 spans 14 amino acids.

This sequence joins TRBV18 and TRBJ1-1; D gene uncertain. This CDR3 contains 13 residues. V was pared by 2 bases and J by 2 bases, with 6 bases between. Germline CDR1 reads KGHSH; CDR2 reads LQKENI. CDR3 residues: CASSPITNTEAFF. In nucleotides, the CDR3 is TGTGCCAGCTCACCAATTACTAACACTGAAGCTTTCTTT.

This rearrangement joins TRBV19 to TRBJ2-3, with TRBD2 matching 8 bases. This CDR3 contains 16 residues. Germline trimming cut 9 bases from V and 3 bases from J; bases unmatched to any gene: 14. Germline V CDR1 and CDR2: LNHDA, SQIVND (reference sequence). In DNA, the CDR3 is TGTGCCAGCGATACTAGCGGAGGGGGGGGAACAGATACGCAGTATTTT. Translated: CASDTSGGGGTDTQYF.

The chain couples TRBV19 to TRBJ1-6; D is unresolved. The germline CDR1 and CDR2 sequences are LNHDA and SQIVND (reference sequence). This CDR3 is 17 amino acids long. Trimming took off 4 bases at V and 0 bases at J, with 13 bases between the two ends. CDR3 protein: CASSTLRKPSYNSPLHF. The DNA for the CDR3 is TGTGCCAGTAGTACCCTACGAAAACCCTCCTATAATTCACCCCTCCACTTT. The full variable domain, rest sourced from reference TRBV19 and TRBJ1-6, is DGGITQSPKYLFRKEGQNVTLSCEQNLNHDAMYWYRQDPGQGLRLIYYSQIVNDFQKGDIAEGYSVSREKKESFPLTVTSAQKNPTAFYLCASSTLRKPSYNSPLHFGNGTRLTVT.